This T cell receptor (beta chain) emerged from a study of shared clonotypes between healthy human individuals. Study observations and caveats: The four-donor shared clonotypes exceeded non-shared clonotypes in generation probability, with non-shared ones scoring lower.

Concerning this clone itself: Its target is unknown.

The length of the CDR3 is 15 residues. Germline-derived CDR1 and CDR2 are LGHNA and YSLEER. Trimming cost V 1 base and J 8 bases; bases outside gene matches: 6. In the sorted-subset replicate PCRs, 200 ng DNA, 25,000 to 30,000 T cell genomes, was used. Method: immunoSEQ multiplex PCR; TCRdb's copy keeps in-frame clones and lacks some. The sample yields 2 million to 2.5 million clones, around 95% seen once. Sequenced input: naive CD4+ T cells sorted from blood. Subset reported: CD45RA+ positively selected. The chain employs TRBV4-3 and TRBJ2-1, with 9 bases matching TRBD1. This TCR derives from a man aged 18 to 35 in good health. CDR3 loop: CASSQVTGGEHEQFF. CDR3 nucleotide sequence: TGCGCCAGCAGCCAAGTGACAGGGGGGGAGCATGAGCAGTTCTTC.